The 5 T cell receptor beta chains below all came from one sample that was sequenced in a study of CD4 T cells in relation to SARS-CoV-2 and coronaviruses. Sequencing used immunoSEQ multiplex PCR; TCRdb keeps in-frame clones, though not all of them. The sample includes 25,000 to 30,000 clones, around three quarters of them seen just once. No cognate antigen is known for these TCRs. Before the COVID-19 pandemic, during about 2010-2019, CD4+ T cells were taken from unexposed donors. CD4+ T cells were isolated from the cells after more than nine days of culture. The sequenced sample was CD4+ T cells from PBMCs, cultured in vitro. The receptor set was obtained from a human donor in good health.

This clone turned up a few times. The chain combines TRBV19 with TRBJ2-1; 11 nucleotides agree with TRBD2. Germline loops: CDR1 LNHDA, CDR2 SQIVND (reference sequence). V shed 3 bases, J shed 8 bases, and the junction held 9 bases outside the gene matches. This CDR3 spans 16 amino acids. This CDR3 reads CASSMGGTSGWHEQFF. In DNA, the CDR3 is TGTGCCAGTAGTATGGGCGGGACTAGCGGATGGCATGAGCAGTTCTTC.

This sequence joins TRBV7-2 and TRBJ2-6; maybe TRBD1 (6 bases). This CDR3 spans 16 amino acids. Trimming removed 5 bases at V and 2 bases at J, with 13 bases between. Germline V gene lookup returns CDR1 SGHTA and CDR2 FQGNSA. CDR3 DNA: TGTGCCAGCAGCACCTACAGGGTGACTGGGGCCAACGTCCTGACTTTC. It translates to CASSTYRVTGANVLTF. The whole variable domain, remainder taken from reference TRBV7-2 and TRBJ2-6, is GAGVSQSPSNKVTEKGKDVELRCDPISGHTALYWYRQSLGQGLEFLIYFQGNSAPDKSGLPSDRFSAERTGGSVSTLTIQRTQQEDSAVYLCASSTYRVTGANVLTFGAGSRLTVL.

The chain joins TRBV4-1 to TRBJ2-1; D is ambiguous. The CDR3 contains 16 residues. The V end lost 0 bases, the J end lost 0 bases, and 9 bases lay between the germline ends. From germline, CDR1 is MGHRA and CDR2 YSYEKL. CDR3 residues: CASSQDEWGSYNEQFF. The CDR3 DNA reads TGCGCCAGCAGCCAAGATGAGTGGGGCTCCTACAATGAGCAGTTCTTC.

The rearrangement links TRBV2 to TRBJ1-2, with D perhaps TRBD1 (6 bases). Deletions cut 4 bases from V and 0 bases from J, with 12 bases between. Germline V gives CDR1 SNHLY, CDR2 FYNNEI. CDR3 length: 15 residues. CDR3 residues: CASSAQGFSNYGYTF. In DNA form, the CDR3 reads TGTGCCAGCAGTGCACAGGGATTCTCTAACTATGGCTACACCTTC.

CDR3 nucleotides: TGTGCCAGTAAGTGGGCGAGGGGCATGAACACTGAAGCTTTCTTT. Translating gives CASKWARGMNTEAFF. The chain is built from TRBV19 and TRBJ1-1, with D perhaps matching TRBD1 (5 bases). Germline V gives CDR1 LNHDA, CDR2 SQIVND (reference sequence). With 7 bases removed from V and 0 bases from J, the gap between germline ends came to 15 bases. The CDR3 runs 15 residues.